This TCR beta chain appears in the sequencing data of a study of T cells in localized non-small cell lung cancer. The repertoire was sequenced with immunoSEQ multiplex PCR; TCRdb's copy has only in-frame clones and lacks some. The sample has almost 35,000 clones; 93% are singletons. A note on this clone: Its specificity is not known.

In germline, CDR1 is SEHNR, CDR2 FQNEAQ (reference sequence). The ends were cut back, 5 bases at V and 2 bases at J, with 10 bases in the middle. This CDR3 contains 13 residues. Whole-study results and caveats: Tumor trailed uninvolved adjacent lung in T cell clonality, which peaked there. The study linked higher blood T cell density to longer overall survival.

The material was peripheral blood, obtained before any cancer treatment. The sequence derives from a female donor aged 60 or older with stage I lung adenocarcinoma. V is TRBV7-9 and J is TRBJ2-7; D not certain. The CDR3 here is CASSGTTTYEQYF. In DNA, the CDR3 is TGTGCCAGCAGCGGAACCACAACCTACGAGCAGTACTTC.